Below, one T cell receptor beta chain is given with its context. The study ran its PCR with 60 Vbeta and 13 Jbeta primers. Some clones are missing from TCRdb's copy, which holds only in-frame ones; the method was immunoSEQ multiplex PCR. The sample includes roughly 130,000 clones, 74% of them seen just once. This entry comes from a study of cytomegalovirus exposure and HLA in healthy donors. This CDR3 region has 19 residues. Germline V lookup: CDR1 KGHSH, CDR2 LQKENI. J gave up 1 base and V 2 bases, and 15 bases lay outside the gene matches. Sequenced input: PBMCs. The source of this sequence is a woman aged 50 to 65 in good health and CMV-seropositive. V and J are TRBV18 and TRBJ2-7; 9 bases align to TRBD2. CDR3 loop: CASSPRKGGLAIDSYEQYF. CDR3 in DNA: TGTGCCAGCTCACCAAGGAAGGGCGGACTAGCGATCGATTCCTACGAGCAGTACTTC.